This TCR beta chain was sequenced during a study of blood T cells in healthy people across ages. Through a sample-barcoded 5' primer and a J-beta primer mix, a second PCR was run for 7 to 11 cycles. TCRdb re-called the 5' RACE reads with MiXCR, one entry per CDR3 protein. In the table there are about 1 million distinct CDR3 sequences, around 43% of which are singletons. This clonotype was seen a few times. The CDR3 extends over 14 amino acids. Looked up from germline, CDR1 is SSHAT and CDR2 is FNYEAQ (reference sequence). The ends were cut back, 5 bases at V and 5 bases at J, with 15 bases in the middle.

The sample taken for sequencing was blood. V usage is TRBV7-7 and J usage is TRBJ2-5, with D unresolved. The receptor comes from a woman aged 55-70 years in good health. CDR3: CASSPSSFFETQYF. Written as DNA, the CDR3 is TGTGCCAGCAGCCCCAGCTCGTTTTTTGAGACCCAGTACTTC.